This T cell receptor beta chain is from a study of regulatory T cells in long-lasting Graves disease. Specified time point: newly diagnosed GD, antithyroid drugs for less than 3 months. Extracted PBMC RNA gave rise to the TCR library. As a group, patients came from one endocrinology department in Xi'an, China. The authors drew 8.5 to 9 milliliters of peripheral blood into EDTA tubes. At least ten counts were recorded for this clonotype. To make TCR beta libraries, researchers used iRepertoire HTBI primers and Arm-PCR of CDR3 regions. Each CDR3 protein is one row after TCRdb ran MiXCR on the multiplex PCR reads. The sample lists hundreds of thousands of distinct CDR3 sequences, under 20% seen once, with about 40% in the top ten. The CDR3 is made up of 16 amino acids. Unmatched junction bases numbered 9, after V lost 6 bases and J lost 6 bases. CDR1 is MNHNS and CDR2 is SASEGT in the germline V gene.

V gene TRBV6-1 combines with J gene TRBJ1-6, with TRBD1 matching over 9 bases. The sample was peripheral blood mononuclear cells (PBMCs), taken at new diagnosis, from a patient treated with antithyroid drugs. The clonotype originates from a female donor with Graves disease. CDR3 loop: CASRDTGTGLNSPLHF. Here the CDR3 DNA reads TGTGCCAGCAGAGACACCGGGACAGGGCTTAATTCACCCCTCCACTTT.